These 10 T cell receptor beta chains came from one sample sequenced in a study of T-cell reconstitution after alpha-beta-depleted transplantation in children. Preparation of the TCRbeta library was carried out with unique molecular identifiers. TCRdb passed the PCR reads through MiXCR, listing each CDR3 protein once. The sample holds 600,000 or so distinct CDR3 sequences, roughly 23% seen once. Sequencing was performed on PBMCs, mostly from graft donor cells, taken 360 days after TCRalphabeta/CD19-depleted stem cell transplant. Receptor source: a boy less than two years old who had a stem cell transplant for acute myeloid leukemia, so the T cells may come from the graft donor.

There are a few counts of this clonotype. The chain carries TRBV12-3 or TRBV12-4 and TRBJ2-2; D assignment may be TRBD1 or TRBD2 (5 bases each). Deletions cut 6 bases from V and 5 bases from J, with 19 bases between. The CDR3 runs 16 residues. The CDR3: CASSPDLGPWTGELFF. The CDR3 region has the DNA TGTGCCAGCAGCCCAGACCTGGGACCCTGGACCGGGGAGCTGTTTTTT.

This clonotype was counted at least ten times. This chain joins TRBV6-1 and TRBJ2-7; D is perhaps TRBD1 or TRBD2 (6 bases each). Germline V lookup: CDR1 MNHNS, CDR2 SASEGT. The CDR3 is 13 amino acids. The V gene lost 6 bases and the J gene lost 0 bases, with 9 bases spanning the gap. DNA for the CDR3: TGTGCCAGCAGCCGGGGGCGCTCCTACGAGCAGTACTTC. Its translation: CASSRGRSYEQYF.

This clonotype was counted ten times or more. The chain couples TRBV12-3 or TRBV12-4 to TRBJ2-7; D perhaps matches TRBD1 (6 bases). Trimming took off 4 bases at V and 3 bases at J, with 13 bases between the two ends. The CDR3 spans 14 residues. As DNA, the CDR3 is TGTGCCAGCAGTTGGACGGGACAAATCTACGAGCAGTACTTC. Translating it yields CASSWTGQIYEQYF.

The rearrangement joins TRBV11-1 to TRBJ1-1; D call uncertain. Between the trimmed V and J ends, which lost 1 base and 3 bases, there was a span of 9 bases. CDR1 is SGHAT, CDR2 FQDESV, per germline (reference sequence). The CDR3 totals 14 residues. CDR3 amino acids: CASSLGYSHTEAFF. The CDR3 DNA sequence: TGTGCCAGCAGCTTAGGCTACAGTCACACTGAAGCTTTCTTT.

For this clonotype: The junction departs from germline at one end; a sequencing error may be responsible. This rearrangement joins TRBV24-1 to TRBJ2-1; no definite D call. Germline CDR1 KGHDR, CDR2 SFDVKD. The CDR3 extends over 9 amino acids. CDR3 nucleotides: TGTGCCACCAGTGTCTCCCAGTCCTTC. Its protein product is CATSVSQSF.

The CDR3 nucleotides are TGTGCCAGCAGTTATTGGGGGGGCTTAGACCCTTTCCCCACAGATACGCAGTATTTT. Protein sequence: CASSYWGGLDPFPTDTQYF. The chain has TRBV6-5 and TRBJ2-3; D is possibly TRBD2 (7 bases). The germline V gene encodes CDR1 MNHEY and CDR2 SVGAGI. Trimming pared 3 bases from V and 2 bases from J, leaving 24 bases between. The CDR3 contains 19 residues.

This clonotype showed up just a few times. This chain links TRBV20-1 with TRBJ2-1; 7 nucleotides line up with TRBD2. CDR1 and CDR2 (germline): DFQATT, SNEGSKA (reference sequence). This CDR3 is 12 amino acids long. With 5 bases clipped from V and 7 bases from J, the junction kept 5 bases outside the gene matches. CDR3 loop: CSAPQGLNEQFF. CDR3 DNA sequence: TGCAGTGCTCCCCAGGGACTAAATGAGCAGTTCTTC.

There are many counts of this clonotype. The chain uses TRBV3-1 and TRBJ2-1; 14 positions agree with TRBD2. The CDR3 is made up of 16 amino acids. CDR1 is LGHDT, CDR2 YNNKEL, per germline (reference sequence). J lost 9 bases, V lost 0 bases, and 4 bases had no gene match. CDR3: CASSQDRTSGGPEQFF. CDR3 nucleotides: TGTGCCAGCAGCCAAGACCGGACTAGCGGGGGGCCTGAGCAGTTCTTC.

This sequence joins TRBV28 and TRBJ2-5; TRBD2 might be the D (5 bases). From germline, CDR1 is MDHEN and CDR2 SYDVKM. V was shortened by 3 bases and J by 5 bases, with 16 bases between the two germline ends. This CDR3 has 15 amino acids. The CDR3 reads CASSFVRRISETQYF. CDR3 bases: TGTGCCAGCAGTTTCGTCAGGAGGATATCGGAGACCCAGTACTTC. Full variable domain (missing parts from reference TRBV28 and TRBJ2-5): DVKVTQSSRYLVKRTGEKVFLECVQDMDHENMFWYRQDPGLGLRLIYFSYDVKMKEKGDIPEGYSVSREKKERFSLILESASTNQTSMYLCASSFVRRISETQYFGPGTRLLVL.

The J gene is TRBJ2-7, the V gene TRBV20-1, with D possibly TRBD2 on 7 matching bases. The V gene's germline CDR1 is DFQATT and CDR2 SNEGSKA (reference sequence). This CDR3 has 14 residues. Between the trimmed V and J ends, which lost 0 bases and 5 bases, there was a span of 14 bases. The CDR3 DNA sequence: TGCAGTGCTAGAGATCGGGCGGGGGCGCACGAGCAGTACGTC. It translates to CSARDRAGAHEQYV.